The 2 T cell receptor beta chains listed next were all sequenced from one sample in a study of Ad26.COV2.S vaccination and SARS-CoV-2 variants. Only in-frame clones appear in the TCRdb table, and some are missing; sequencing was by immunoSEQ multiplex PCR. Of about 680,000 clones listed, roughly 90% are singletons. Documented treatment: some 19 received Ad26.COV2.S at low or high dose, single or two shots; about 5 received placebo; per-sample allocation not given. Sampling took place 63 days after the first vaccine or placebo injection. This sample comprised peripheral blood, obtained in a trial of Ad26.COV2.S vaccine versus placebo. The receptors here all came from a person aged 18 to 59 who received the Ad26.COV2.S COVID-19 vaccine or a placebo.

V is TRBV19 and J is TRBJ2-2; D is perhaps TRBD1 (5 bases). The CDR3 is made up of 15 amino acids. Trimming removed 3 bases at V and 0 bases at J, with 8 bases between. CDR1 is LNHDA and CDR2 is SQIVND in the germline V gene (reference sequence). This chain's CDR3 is CASSIGASNTGELFF. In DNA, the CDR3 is TGTGCCAGTAGTATTGGGGCTTCGAACACCGGGGAGCTGTTTTTT. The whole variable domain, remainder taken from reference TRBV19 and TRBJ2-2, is DGGITQSPKYLFRKEGQNVTLSCEQNLNHDAMYWYRQDPGQGLRLIYYSQIVNDFQKGDIAEGYSVSREKKESFPLTVTSAQKNPTAFYLCASSIGASNTGELFFGEGSRLTVL.

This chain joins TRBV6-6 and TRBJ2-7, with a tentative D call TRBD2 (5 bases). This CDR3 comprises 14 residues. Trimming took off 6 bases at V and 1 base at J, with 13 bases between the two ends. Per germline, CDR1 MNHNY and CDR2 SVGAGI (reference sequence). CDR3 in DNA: TGTGCCAGCAGGGACTCGGCAATATCCTACGAGCAGTACTTC. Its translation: CASRDSAISYEQYF.